This paragraph covers one T cell receptor (beta chain) sequence. This record comes from a study of blood T cell repertoires in COVID-19. Study at large: There were acute and convalescent COVID-19 samples, and they came from the United States, Italy and Spain. T cells, B-cell-depleted T cells, or PBMCs supplied cDNA or gDNA.

In the original workflow: Using reference gene primer amplification, nucleated cell counts were estimated. The protocol was immunoSEQ multiplex PCR, while the TCRdb copy is restricted to in-frame clones and leaves out a portion. That table gives V, J and clone size, and the DNA gave D and trimming. In the table there are approximately 140,000 clones, approximately 80% of which are singletons. The V end was cut by 2 bases, the J end by 3 bases, with 8 bases between. Looked up from germline, CDR1 is SGHTA and CDR2 is FQGNSA. CDR3 length: 13 amino acids. This chain joins TRBV7-2 and TRBJ2-7; D gene unclear. Sequencing input: peripheral blood. The TCR originated in a woman older than 75 in a cohort sampled during active or convalescent COVID-19. CDR3 in amino acids: CASSLSVLYEQYF. CDR3 nucleotide sequence: TGTGCCAGCAGCTTATCGGTCCTCTACGAGCAGTACTTC.